One sample yielded the 5 T cell receptor beta chains listed below, sequenced in a study of human T cells and chemical hapten exposure. TCRdb fed the RACE reads into MiXCR, producing one record per CDR3 protein. The table includes fewer than 45,000 distinct CDR3 sequences, 10% detected once. The sample's time point: pre-sensitization, week 0. Treatment described: therapeutic diphenylcyclopropenone sensitization with weekly scalp DPC. Total RNA extraction was carried out from unfractionated whole blood. The material sequenced was whole blood, taken in connection with sensitization to the hapten diphenylcyclopropenone (DPC). Every receptor here comes from a middle-aged man with alopecia areata. Some clones in this sample may be carry-over from other donors' samples.

This clonotype was recorded at least ten times. The chain combines TRBV6-1 with TRBJ2-7; TRBD2 matches at 14 bases. CDR3 length: 15 residues. The J segment lost 1 base and the V segment lost 7 bases, leaving 3 bases of the junction unmatched. The germline gives CDR1 MNHNS, CDR2 SASEGT. CDR3 bases: TGTGCCAGCATCCGACTAGCGGGAGGGTCCTACGAGCAGTACTTC. Amino acids: CASIRLAGGSYEQYF.

Many counts were recorded for this clonotype. The V call is TRBV25-1, the J call TRBJ2-1; D is perhaps TRBD2 (6 bases). Germline loops: CDR1 MGHDK, CDR2 SYGVNS. This CDR3 has 15 residues. With 7 bases removed from V and 0 bases from J, the gap between germline ends came to 13 bases. The CDR3 spells CASTPGDLSYNEQFF. DNA for the CDR3: TGTGCCAGCACTCCGGGAGACCTCTCCTACAATGAGCAGTTCTTC.

Of note for this clonotype: A read error may be the cause here, since a much bigger clone is one base away. The CDR3 protein is CASSQDAETNYGYTF. DNA for the CDR3: TGTGCCAGCAGCCAAGATGCGGAGACTAACTATGGCTACACCTTC. The chain couples TRBV3-1 to TRBJ1-2; D unresolved. The germline V gene has CDR1 LGHDT and CDR2 YNNKEL (reference sequence). The CDR3 spans 15 residues. V shed 0 bases and J shed 0 bases, with 8 bases lying between them.

This chain joins TRBV28 and TRBJ1-1, with D uncertain. Germline values: CDR1 MDHEN, CDR2 SYDVKM. V gave up 6 bases and J gave up 3 bases, with 17 bases separating them. The CDR3 consists of 15 residues. CDR3 coding DNA: TGTGCCAGCAGAACCCTCGGAGGCGGATACACTGAAGCTTTCTTT. It is translated as CASRTLGGGYTEAFF.

V gene TRBV11-2 combines with J gene TRBJ1-4; maybe TRBD1 (5 bases). Between the trimmed V and J ends, which lost 5 bases and 10 bases, there was a span of 17 bases. This CDR3 is 14 amino acids long. CDR1 is SGHAT, CDR2 FQNNGV, per germline. CDR3 nucleotide sequence: TGTGCCAGCAGCCCGGAGCGCGGACACTCAAAACTGTTTTTT. This sequence encodes CASSPERGHSKLFF.